The 11 T cell receptor beta chains listed next were all sequenced from one sample in a study of identical twins. TCRdb re-derived calls from the 5' RACE reads in MiXCR, one entry per CDR3 protein. The table lists around 530,000 distinct CDR3 sequences, around 15% of them singletons. The sample was also linked to a second study, of yellow fever vaccine responses in identical twins.

Sequencing input: CD4+ T cells sorted from blood. The receptors were gathered from a woman younger than 30 in good health.

There are many counts of this clonotype. The chain links TRBV5-6 to TRBJ2-3, with TRBD2 identical over 9 bases. The CDR3 length is 15 residues. Losses at the gene ends were 2 bases for V and 5 bases for J; bases not matched to a gene: 6. In germline, CDR1 is SGHDT, CDR2 YYEEEE. CDR3 sequence (DNA): TGTGCCAGCAGCTTCCTAGCGGGGAAGGGAGATACGCAGTATTTT. It specifies CASSFLAGKGDTQYF.

This clonotype was observed at least ten times. The rearrangement uses TRBV29-1 and TRBJ1-4; the D is unclear. The CDR3 runs to 14 residues. Germline CDR1 reads SQVTM; CDR2 reads ANQGSEA. Trimming removed 1 base from V and 10 bases from J, with 16 bases in between. The CDR3 loop reads CSVEVEVGSGKLFF. As DNA, the CDR3 is TGCAGCGTTGAAGTGGAGGTTGGTTCGGGAAAACTGTTTTTT.

The rearrangement uses TRBV12-3 or TRBV12-4 and TRBJ2-5; the D call may be TRBD1 or TRBD2 (7 bases each). The CDR3 loop spans 16 amino acids. V lost 6 bases and J 4 bases, leaving 21 bases between the germline ends. The CDR3 spells CASRKSGGGFVETQYF. CDR3 nucleotides: TGTGCCAGCAGAAAATCAGGGGGAGGGTTTGTAGAGACCCAGTACTTC.

This clonotype was detected a few times. The chain employs TRBV5-1 and TRBJ1-2, with 7 bases matching TRBD1. Germline CDR1 reads SGHRS; CDR2 reads YFSETQ. The V and J ends lost 3 bases and 1 base, in that order; junction bases with no gene match: 6. This CDR3 is built from 15 residues. DNA of the CDR3: TGCGCCAGCAGCTATGGACAGGATTTTAACTATGGCTACACCTTC. It yields the protein CASSYGQDFNYGYTF.

This clonotype has more than one count but fewer than ten. The chain uses TRBV28 and TRBJ2-1, with TRBD2 matching over 16 bases. The CDR3 spans 18 residues. Germline CDR1 and CDR2: MDHEN and SYDVKM. V shed 9 bases and J 0 bases; nucleotides not matched to a gene: 8. The CDR3 coding sequence is TGTGCCAGTCGGGGGACTAGCGGGGGGGACAGCTCCTACAATGAGCAGTTCTTC. Its translation: CASRGTSGGDSSYNEQFF.

J is TRBJ1-6 and V is TRBV7-9, with D possibly being TRBD1 (5 bases). Per the germline V gene, CDR1 is SEHNR and CDR2 is FQNEAQ (reference sequence). V was shortened by 1 base and J by 9 bases, with 13 bases between the two germline ends. This CDR3 region has 15 residues. As DNA, the CDR3 is TGTGCCAGCAGCTTAGGAGCCATAAGGGGTTCACCCCTCCACTTT. Its translation is CASSLGAIRGSPLHF.

The gene calls are TRBV14 and TRBJ2-7, with TRBD2 matching over 8 bases. The V segment lost 0 bases and the J segment 4 bases; nucleotides outside the gene matches: 17. Germline V gene lookup returns CDR1 SGHDN and CDR2 FVKESK. The length of the CDR3 is 19 residues. This CDR3 reads CASSQERKFLAGGRYEQYF. The CDR3 coding sequence is TGTGCCAGCAGCCAAGAACGCAAGTTCCTGGCGGGAGGAAGGTACGAGCAGTACTTC.

This clonotype has ten or more counts. The rearrangement joins TRBV12-3 or TRBV12-4 to TRBJ2-2; 10 nucleotides align to TRBD2. V shed 3 bases, J shed 3 bases, and the junction held 4 bases outside the gene matches. This CDR3 contains 16 residues. DNA for the CDR3: TGTGCCAGCAGTTTTTGGGGGACTAGCGACACCGGGGAGCTGTTTTTT. Protein product: CASSFWGTSDTGELFF.

The chain uses TRBV4-1 and TRBJ2-2; the match to TRBD1 covers 7 bases. The CDR3 spans 16 residues. The germline V gene has CDR1 MGHRA and CDR2 YSYEKL. J gave up 0 bases and V 3 bases, and 4 bases lay outside the gene matches. CDR3 sequence: CASSHRDSANTGELFF. The CDR3, as DNA: TGCGCCAGCAGCCACAGGGACAGCGCGAACACCGGGGAGCTGTTTTTT.

This clonotype came up many times. The chain recombines TRBV12-3 or TRBV12-4 with TRBJ2-5, with TRBD2 matching over 8 bases. The CDR3 sequence is 16 residues long. Trimming at V came to 2 bases and at J to 1 base, leaving 6 bases not matched to a gene. CDR3 sequence: CASSLRVAGSQETQYF. Written as DNA, the CDR3 is TGTGCCAGCAGTTTAAGGGTAGCGGGGAGCCAAGAGACCCAGTACTTC.

V is TRBV3-1 and J is TRBJ2-1; possibly TRBD1 for D (6 bases). V gave up 3 bases and J gave up 0 bases, with 9 bases separating them. In germline, CDR1 is LGHDT, CDR2 YNNKEL (reference sequence). CDR3 length: 15 amino acids. The CDR3 sequence is CASSHEGGSYNEQFF. The CDR3 DNA sequence: TGTGCCAGCAGCCATGAAGGGGGCTCCTACAATGAGCAGTTCTTC.